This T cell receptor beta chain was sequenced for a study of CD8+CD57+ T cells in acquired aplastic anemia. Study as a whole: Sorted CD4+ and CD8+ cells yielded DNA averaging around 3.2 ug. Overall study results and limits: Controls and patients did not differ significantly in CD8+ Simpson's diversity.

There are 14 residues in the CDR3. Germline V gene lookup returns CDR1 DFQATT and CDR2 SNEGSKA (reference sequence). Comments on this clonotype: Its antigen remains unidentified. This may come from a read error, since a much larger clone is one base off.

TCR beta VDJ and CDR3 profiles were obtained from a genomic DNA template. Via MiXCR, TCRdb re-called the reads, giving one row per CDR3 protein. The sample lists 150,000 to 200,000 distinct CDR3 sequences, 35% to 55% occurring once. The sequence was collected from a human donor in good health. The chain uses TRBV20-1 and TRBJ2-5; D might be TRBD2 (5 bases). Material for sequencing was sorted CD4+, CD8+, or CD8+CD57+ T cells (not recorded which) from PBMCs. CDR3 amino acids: CGARADSQRETQYF. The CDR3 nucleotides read TGCGGTGCTAGAGCGGACTCTCAGCGGGAGACCCAGTACTTC.